Below are 22 T cell receptor beta chains sequenced from a single sample in a study of shared T cell receptors in the human thymus. Assay: immunoSEQ multiplex PCR; the TCRdb copy retains only in-frame clones and omits some. Of roughly 660,000 clones in the sample, around 89% were seen once. A further study also used this sample, focusing on human thymus T cells.

Input material: thymocytes. The receptors stem from a boy under two years old with a congenital heart defect.

The V gene is TRBV6-1, the J gene TRBJ2-3; D may be TRBD2 (6 bases). With 5 bases removed from V and 0 bases from J, the gap between germline ends came to 21 bases. The length of the CDR3 is 18 residues. The germline gives CDR1 MNHNS, CDR2 SASEGT. CDR3 sequence reads: CASSKGDSFSSSTDTQYF. The CDR3 coding sequence is TGTGCCAGCAGTAAAGGGGACTCCTTTTCGTCTAGCACAGATACGCAGTATTTT.

This CDR3 reads CASSPRDRDNNEQFF. CDR3 coding DNA: TGTGCCAGCAGCCCTCGGGACAGGGACAACAATGAGCAGTTCTTC. This chain uses TRBV7-9 with TRBJ2-1; 9 bases line up with TRBD1. In germline, CDR1 is SEHNR, CDR2 FQNEAQ (reference sequence). The CDR3 length is 15 residues. V trimming: 5 bases; J trimming: 5 bases; junction bases outside the gene matches: 7. Using reference TRBV7-9 and TRBJ2-1 for the parts outside the CDR3, the full variable domain is DTGVSQNPRHKITKRGQNVTFRCDPISEHNRLYWYRQTLGQGPEFLTYFQNEAQLEKSRLLSDRFSAERPKGSFSTLEIQRTEQGDSAMYLCASSPRDRDNNEQFFGPGTRLTVL.

The rearrangement joins TRBV4-2 to TRBJ2-1; 11 nucleotides agree with TRBD2. The CDR3 loop spans 16 amino acids. The germline V gene has CDR1 LGHNA and CDR2 YNFKEQ. With 1 base clipped from V and 10 bases from J, the junction kept 9 bases outside the gene matches. CDR3 residues: CASSQVNSGRAGEQFF. CDR3 nucleotides: TGTGCCAGCAGCCAAGTCAATAGCGGGAGGGCCGGGGAGCAGTTCTTC.

The genes are TRBV27 and TRBJ2-2; a possible D gene is TRBD2 (6 bases). Germline loops: CDR1 MNHEY, CDR2 SMNVEV (reference sequence). V lost 7 bases and J lost 1, with 7 bases in between. CDR3 length: 13 residues. Written as DNA, the CDR3 is TGTGCCAGCATGGGGGGGAACACCGGGGAGCTGTTTTTT. Residues: CASMGGNTGELFF.

This clone was observed once. The chain couples TRBV7-9 to TRBJ2-7; TRBD2 matches 11 bases. V lost 0 bases, J lost 5 bases, and 6 bases stayed unmatched. The CDR3 contains 16 residues. Germline loops: CDR1 SEHNR, CDR2 FQNEAQ (reference sequence). CDR3 in amino acids: CASSLATSGRRNEQYF. CDR3 coding DNA: TGTGCCAGCAGCTTAGCAACTAGCGGGAGAAGGAACGAGCAGTACTTC.

This rearrangement joins TRBV9 to TRBJ2-3, with 10 bases identical to TRBD1. The V gene's germline CDR1 is SGDLS and CDR2 YYNGEE. The CDR3 is 13 amino acids. V lost 6 bases to trimming and J lost 4 bases; unmatched junction nucleotides: 2. Here the CDR3 DNA reads TGTGCCAGCACGGGGACAGGGGCAGATACGCAGTATTTT. It encodes CASTGTGADTQYF.

The rearrangement joins TRBV29-1 to TRBJ2-7; possibly TRBD1 for D (6 bases). The CDR3 sequence is 13 residues long. V lost 4 bases and J 2 bases, leaving 12 bases between the germline ends. Germline CDR1 SQVTM, CDR2 ANQGSEA. The CDR3 sequence is CSVVAGVTYEQYF. DNA of the CDR3: TGCAGCGTTGTGGCAGGGGTAACCTACGAGCAGTACTTC.

The chain is built from TRBV27 and TRBJ2-7; D perhaps matches TRBD1 (6 bases). This CDR3 is built from 14 residues. The ends were cut back, 3 bases at V and 2 bases at J, with 11 bases in the middle. The germline gives CDR1 MNHEY, CDR2 SMNVEV (reference sequence). For the CDR3, the DNA is TGTGCCAGCAGTTTGAGGGGACAACCCTACGAGCAGTACTTC. It codes for CASSLRGQPYEQYF.

CDR3 in amino acids: CASSLDRDEQYF. CDR3 bases: TGTGCCAGCAGCTTGGACAGGGACGAGCAGTACTTC. The chain joins TRBV7-2 to TRBJ2-7, with TRBD1 matching over 8 bases. V was pared by 3 bases and J by 5 bases, with 0 bases of the junction left unmatched. The length of the CDR3 is 12 residues. The germline V gene has CDR1 SGHTA and CDR2 FQGNSA.

The CDR3 sequence is CASSQDGQDPDTQYF. CDR3 DNA sequence: TGTGCCAGCAGCCAAGACGGACAGGACCCAGATACGCAGTATTTT. V usage is TRBV14 and J usage is TRBJ2-3; 7 bases align to TRBD1. The germline V gene encodes CDR1 SGHDN and CDR2 FVKESK. The ends lost 0 bases at V and 4 bases at J; junction bases unmatched: 4. This CDR3 spans 15 amino acids.

The chain couples TRBV5-1 to TRBJ2-4; D is perhaps TRBD1 (6 bases). The CDR3 runs 13 residues. Trimming cost V 0 bases and J 7 bases, with 8 bases left between them. CDR1 is SGHRS and CDR2 is YFSETQ in the germline V gene. The CDR3 sequence is CASSLEGGNIQYF. CDR3 coding DNA: TGCGCCAGCAGCTTGGAAGGGGGTAACATTCAGTACTTC.

This chain links TRBV9 with TRBJ1-5; D uncertain. The CDR3 loop spans 15 amino acids. V lost 6 bases to trimming and J lost 2 bases, with 15 bases between them. Germline V gene sequence: CDR1 SGDLS, CDR2 YYNGEE. CDR3 loop: CASTSKRVCNQPQHF. CDR3 nucleotide sequence: TGTGCCAGCACCTCGAAGCGGGTCTGCAATCAGCCCCAGCATTTT.

The chain couples TRBV6-5 to TRBJ1-5; 7 bases line up with TRBD1. Unmatched junction bases numbered 3, after V lost 2 bases and J lost 5 bases. CDR3 length: 14 amino acids. Germline assignment: CDR1 MNHEY and CDR2 SVGAGI. The chain's CDR3 is CASSYKGAYQPQHF. CDR3 DNA sequence: TGTGCCAGCAGTTACAAGGGGGCATATCAGCCCCAGCATTTT.

The chain links TRBV13 to TRBJ2-7; TRBD1 aligns across 9 bases. V trimming: 6 bases; J trimming: 2 bases; junction bases outside the gene matches: 8. From germline, CDR1 is PRHDT and CDR2 FYEKMQ (reference sequence). The CDR3 sequence is 15 residues long. CDR3 sequence: CASRNRDRVTYEQYF. The CDR3 nucleotides are TGTGCCAGCAGAAACCGGGACAGGGTGACCTACGAGCAGTACTTC.

In its sample, this clone was seen once. The rearrangement joins TRBV6-5 to TRBJ1-1; D is undetermined. CDR1 MNHEY and CDR2 SVGAGI come from the germline V gene. Trimming took 6 bases from V and 8 from J, leaving 19 bases between them. The CDR3 length is 14 residues. CDR3 amino acids: CASRLKPGYKEAFF. The CDR3 DNA reads TGTGCCAGCAGACTGAAACCGGGATACAAAGAAGCTTTCTTT.

The CDR3 nucleotides are TGTGCCAGCTCACCACCGTGGACAGGGGACCAAGAGACCCAGTACTTC. Protein sequence: CASSPPWTGDQETQYF. The chain recombines TRBV18 with TRBJ2-5; 9 bases are a match to TRBD1. Losses at the gene ends were 0 bases for V and 0 bases for J; bases not matched to a gene: 2. The CDR3 has 16 amino acids. Germline V gene lookup returns CDR1 KGHSH and CDR2 LQKENI.

The gene calls are TRBV2 and TRBJ2-1, with 13 bases aligning to TRBD2. J lost 6 bases, V lost 6 bases, and 11 bases had no gene match. This CDR3 has 17 residues. Germline values: CDR1 SNHLY, CDR2 FYNNEI. CDR3 residues: CASRVGPTSGRVNEQFF. The CDR3, as DNA: TGTGCCAGCAGGGTAGGCCCTACTAGCGGGAGGGTCAATGAGCAGTTCTTC.

The gene calls are TRBV14 and TRBJ1-1; 8 bases agree with TRBD1. CDR1 is SGHDN and CDR2 is FVKESK in the germline V gene. CDR3 size: 12 residues. After removal of 5 bases from V and 8 bases from J, the junction contained 4 bases not matched to a gene. CDR3 protein: CASSLGQGEAFF. As DNA, the CDR3 is TGTGCCAGCAGCTTAGGACAGGGAGAAGCTTTCTTT.

The chain carries TRBV19 and TRBJ2-7; D might be TRBD2 (7 bases). The CDR3 is made up of 18 amino acids. Germline CDR1 and CDR2: LNHDA and SQIVND (reference sequence). The V end was cut by 3 bases, the J end by 0 bases, with 21 bases between. The CDR3 DNA is TGTGCCAGTAGTATGGGGGGGGGCCTCGCCGATCACTCCTACGAGCAGTACTTC. This encodes CASSMGGGLADHSYEQYF.

The rearrangement links TRBV5-6 to TRBJ1-2; possible D gene TRBD1, 6 bases. Germline CDR1 and CDR2: SGHDT and YYEEEE. Trimming pared 4 bases from V and 6 bases from J, leaving 19 bases between. The length of the CDR3 is 15 residues. CDR3 sequence (DNA): TGTGCCAGCAGCCCCCTAGGACAGCGCCCGAATGGCTACACCTTC. Amino acids: CASSPLGQRPNGYTF.

The chain employs TRBV6-5 and TRBJ2-5; no firm D call. The last part of the DNA fits TRBJ2-7 better; the J call may be wrong. CDR1 is MNHEY, CDR2 SVGAGI, per germline. This CDR3 is built from 16 residues. CDR3 region: CASSYSVVGLSYEQYF. Here the CDR3 DNA reads TGTGCCAGCAGTTACTCTGTGGTGGGCCTTTCCTACGAGCAGTACTTC.

The rearrangement joins TRBV30 to TRBJ2-7; D gene uncertain. The CDR3 extends over 11 amino acids. The germline V gene has CDR1 GTSNPN and CDR2 SVGIG (reference sequence). The ends were cut back, 5 bases at V and 4 bases at J, with 9 bases in the middle. The CDR3 protein is CAWGPIYEQYF. CDR3 sequence (DNA): TGTGCCTGGGGGCCCATTTACGAGCAGTACTTC.